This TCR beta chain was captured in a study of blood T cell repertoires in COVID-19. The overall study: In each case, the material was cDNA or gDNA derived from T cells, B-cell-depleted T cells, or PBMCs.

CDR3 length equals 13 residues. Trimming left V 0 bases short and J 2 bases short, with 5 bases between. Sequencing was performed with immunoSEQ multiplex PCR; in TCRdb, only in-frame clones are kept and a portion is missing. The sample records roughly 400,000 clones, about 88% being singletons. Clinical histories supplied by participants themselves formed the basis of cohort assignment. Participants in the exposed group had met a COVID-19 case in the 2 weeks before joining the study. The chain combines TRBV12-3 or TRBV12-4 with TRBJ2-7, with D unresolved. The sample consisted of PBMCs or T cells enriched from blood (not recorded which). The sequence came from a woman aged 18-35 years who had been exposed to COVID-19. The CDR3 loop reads CASSLAETYEQYF. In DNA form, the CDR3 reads TGTGCCAGCAGTTTAGCGGAGACCTACGAGCAGTACTTC.